This section outlines one T cell receptor (beta chain) sequence together with its context. Antigen unknown. This record belongs to a study of cytomegalovirus exposure and HLA in healthy donors. A multiplex PCR was run with 60 Vbeta primers and 13 Jbeta primers. Sequenced by immunoSEQ multiplex PCR; TCRdb stores in-frame clones only, minus some. The repertoire table contains about 64,000 clones. J gave up 1 base and V 3 bases, and 6 bases lay outside the gene matches. The CDR3 extends over 15 amino acids. CDR1 and CDR2 from the germline V gene are KGHSH and LQKENI. Study conclusions and caveats: Overall, around 150 TCR beta chains were annotated as cytomegalovirus-associated.

The V gene is TRBV18, the J gene TRBJ2-7; 7 bases are shared with TRBD1. This TCR was recovered from a woman under 30 in good health and CMV-seronegative. The sample comprised PBMCs. CDR3 residues: CASSPGTALSYEQYF. The CDR3 DNA reads as TGTGCCAGCTCACCGGGGACAGCTTTGTCCTACGAGCAGTACTTC.